Below are 21 T cell receptor beta chains sequenced from a single sample in a study of blood T cell repertoires in COVID-19 (dated by TCRdb to about 2020). The protocol used for the library was the immunoSEQ multiplex PCR assay. The table was pulled from immuneACCESS by TCRdb, which kept in-frame rearrangements only. Such tables lose some clones; where checked, under half of the loss comes from unresolved V genes, and the rest has no known cause. The sample table holds around 69,000 clones, of which roughly nine tenths were seen once. The ten largest make up around 5.2% of the sample. The sequenced sample consisted of peripheral blood. The receptors were gathered from a woman in her forties or fifties with active COVID-19.

The chain recombines TRBV5-1 with TRBJ1-1; D might be TRBD1 (5 bases). CDR1 and CDR2 (germline): SGHRS, YFSETQ. Trimming pared 0 bases from V and 4 bases from J, leaving 16 bases between. This CDR3 region has 16 residues. CDR3 sequence reads: CASSLAYQGAGTEAFF. The CDR3 DNA is TGCGCCAGCAGCTTGGCCTATCAGGGCGCTGGCACTGAAGCTTTCTTT.

This clone was found once. The chain joins TRBV24-1 to TRBJ2-5; the match to TRBD2 covers 14 bases. This CDR3 spans 16 amino acids. The germline V gene has CDR1 KGHDR and CDR2 SFDVKD. Unmatched junction bases numbered 4, after V lost 4 bases and J lost 4 bases. Here the CDR3 reads CATSEGTSGSGETQYF. As DNA, the CDR3 is TGTGCCACCAGTGAAGGGACTAGCGGGAGTGGAGAGACCCAGTACTTC.

This sequence joins TRBV10-3 and TRBJ2-1; TRBD2 matches 10 bases. Germline loops: CDR1 ENHRY, CDR2 SYGVKD. The CDR3 extends over 16 amino acids. J lost 6 bases, V lost 2 bases, and 7 bases had no gene match. The CDR3 DNA is TGTGCCATCAGTGAGAGGGGGACTAGCGTGTCCAATGAGCAGTTCTTC. Amino acid sequence: CAISERGTSVSNEQFF.

The V and J genes are TRBV10-1 and TRBJ2-3, with 8 bases lining up with TRBD2. This CDR3 has 15 residues. The germline V gene has CDR1 WNHNN and CDR2 SYGVQD (reference sequence). V dropped 4 bases and J dropped 2; count of bases not matched to a gene: 5. Here the CDR3 reads CASSAGLEYTDTQYF. The CDR3 DNA reads TGCGCCAGCAGTGCGGGACTAGAATACACAGATACGCAGTATTTT.

This chain joins TRBV10-3 and TRBJ2-1, with TRBD2 matching over 16 bases. The CDR3 contains 18 residues. After removal of 3 bases from V and 6 bases from J, the junction contained 8 bases not matched to a gene. The germline gives CDR1 ENHRY, CDR2 SYGVKD. The DNA of the CDR3 is TGTGCCATCAGTGACCCGGGACTAGCGGGAGGGCTACGCAATGAGCAGTTCTTC. Translating gives CAISDPGLAGGLRNEQFF.

The rearrangement links TRBV4-1 to TRBJ2-1; 7 bases line up with TRBD1. V was pared by 1 base and J by 10 bases, with 7 bases of the junction left unmatched. CDR3 length: 14 amino acids. Germline V gives CDR1 MGHRA, CDR2 YSYEKL. The CDR3 is CASSQGDNRGEQFF. For the CDR3, the DNA is TGCGCCAGCAGCCAAGGGGATAACAGGGGAGAGCAGTTCTTC.

The chain uses TRBV15 and TRBJ1-5; 8 bases align to TRBD1. This CDR3 has 15 amino acids. Trimming at V came to 7 bases and at J to 8 bases, leaving 13 bases not matched to a gene. CDR1 and CDR2 (germline): LNHNV, YYDKDF (reference sequence). The CDR3 bases are TGTGCCACCACCTTTACGGGACAGGCCCGGGAGCCCCAGCATTTT. This translates into CATTFTGQAREPQHF. Using reference TRBV15 and TRBJ1-5 for the parts outside the CDR3, the full variable domain is DAMVIQNPRYQVTQFGKPVTLSCSQTLNHNVMYWYQQKSSQAPKLLFHYYDKDFNNEADTPDNFQSRRPNTSFCFLDIRSPGLGDTAMYLCATTFTGQAREPQHFGDGTRLSIL.

V gene TRBV4-1 combines with J gene TRBJ2-1, with 9 bases that match TRBD2. V shed 1 base and J 6 bases; nucleotides not matched to a gene: 10. In germline, CDR1 is MGHRA, CDR2 YSYEKL. The CDR3 spans 17 residues. Here the CDR3 DNA reads TGCGCCAGCAGCCAAGCCCCGACTAGCGGAAATTTCAATGAGCAGTTCTTC. Translated: CASSQAPTSGNFNEQFF.

The chain combines TRBV28 with TRBJ2-1, with 8 bases aligning to TRBD2. CDR1 and CDR2 (germline): MDHEN, SYDVKM. The CDR3 sequence is 14 residues long. Losses at the gene ends were 6 bases for V and 6 bases for J; bases not matched to a gene: 7. In DNA, the CDR3 is TGTGCCAGCAGGATCGATAGCGGGGTCAATGAGCAGTTCTTC. Protein product: CASRIDSGVNEQFF.

In regard to this clone: Germline is not matched at one junction end, which may reflect a read error. The gene calls are TRBV6-2 or TRBV6-3 and TRBJ1-2; D not certain. CDR1 and CDR2 from the germline V gene are MNHEY and SVGEGT. This CDR3 region has 15 residues. The DNA of the CDR3 is TGTGCCAGCAGTGACTCCCTGGGCGCCGCCGGTGGCTACACCTTC. Amino acids: CASSDSLGAAGGYTF.

The J gene is TRBJ2-7, the V gene TRBV3-1 (or the pseudogene TRBV3-2); 14 positions agree with TRBD2. Losses at the gene ends were 3 bases for V and 6 bases for J; bases not matched to a gene: 7. The CDR3 runs to 16 residues. Germline CDR1 LGHDT, CDR2 YNNKEL (reference sequence). DNA for the CDR3: TGTGCCAGCAGCCAGACTAGCGGGAGGGCCGCTGGCGAGCAGTACTTC. Translating it yields CASSQTSGRAAGEQYF.

The rearrangement joins TRBV7-3 to TRBJ2-7, with D perhaps TRBD1 (5 bases). Germline assignment: CDR1 SGHTA and CDR2 FQGTGA. This CDR3 region has 13 residues. The ends were cut back, 4 bases at V and 7 bases at J, with 14 bases in the middle. The CDR3 nucleotides read TGTGCCAGCAGCTCCTATCGGACAAGTGAGCAGTACTTC. It encodes CASSSYRTSEQYF. Filled out from reference TRBV7-3 and TRBJ2-7, the complete variable domain reads GAGVSQTPSNKVTEKGKYVELRCDPISGHTALYWYRQSLGQGPEFLIYFQGTGAADDSGLPNDRFFAVRPEGSVSTLKIQRTERGDSAVYLCASSSYRTSEQYFGPGTRLTVT.

The V gene is TRBV4-1, the J gene TRBJ2-7; the D is unclear. The CDR3 contains 12 residues. Trimming pared 8 bases from V and 1 base from J, leaving 9 bases between. CDR1 is MGHRA and CDR2 is YSYEKL in the germline V gene. CDR3 nucleotide sequence: TGCGCCAGCCGCGGTGGGTCCTACGAGCAGTACTTC. This codes for CASRGGSYEQYF.

This clone was seen a single time. The genes are TRBV6-5 and TRBJ2-1; TRBD2 matches 7 bases. The CDR3 loop spans 14 amino acids. The V and J ends lost 11 bases and 3 bases, in that order; junction bases with no gene match: 10. CDR1 and CDR2 from the germline V gene are MNHEY and SVGAGI. The CDR3 sequence: CAGGETSFYNEQFF. DNA for the CDR3: TGTGCCGGGGGAGAGACTAGCTTCTACAATGAGCAGTTCTTC.

V and J are TRBV5-1 and TRBJ1-2; 11 positions agree with TRBD1. This CDR3 comprises 14 residues. V shed 4 bases, J shed 8 bases, and the junction held 7 bases outside the gene matches. Looked up from germline, CDR1 is SGHRS and CDR2 is YFSETQ. CDR3 sequence reads: CASSDGQGAGGYTF. The CDR3 DNA follows: TGCGCCAGCAGCGACGGACAGGGGGCTGGAGGCTACACCTTC.

This clone appeared once. The rearrangement links TRBV2 to TRBJ2-1, with D tentatively TRBD2 (6 bases). Between the trimmed V and J ends, which lost 7 bases and 2 bases, there was a span of 12 bases. This CDR3 has 14 residues. The germline V gene encodes CDR1 SNHLY and CDR2 FYNNEI. CDR3 loop: CASTRTIAYNEQFF. The CDR3 DNA is TGTGCCAGCACTCGGACTATCGCCTACAATGAGCAGTTCTTC.

The V gene is TRBV3-1 (or the pseudogene TRBV3-2), the J gene TRBJ2-1; TRBD2 matches at 9 bases. The junction had 2 bases not matched to a gene; V was cut back by 3 bases and J by 5 bases. Looked up from germline, CDR1 is LGHDT and CDR2 is YNNKEL (reference sequence). The CDR3 covers 14 residues. This chain's CDR3 is CASSQTSGNNEQFF. The CDR3 DNA reads as TGTGCCAGCAGCCAGACTAGCGGAAACAATGAGCAGTTCTTC.

The chain is built from TRBV5-1 and TRBJ2-7; possibly TRBD1 for D (6 bases). CDR3 size: 15 residues. Looked up from germline, CDR1 is SGHRS and CDR2 is YFSETQ. Deletions cut 1 base from V and 4 bases from J, with 15 bases between. CDR3 DNA: TGCGCCAGCAGCTTGTTACAGGGCACTACGTACGAGCAGTACTTC. This sequence encodes CASSLLQGTTYEQYF.

J is TRBJ2-1 and V is TRBV28; 9 bases are a match to TRBD2. With 3 bases clipped from V and 1 base from J, the junction kept 7 bases outside the gene matches. Germline V gives CDR1 MDHEN, CDR2 SYDVKM. The CDR3 has 17 amino acids. DNA of the CDR3: TGTGCCAGCAGTTTTATATGGCTAGCGGGGTCCTACAATGAGCAGTTCTTC. Translation: CASSFIWLAGSYNEQFF.

V usage is TRBV28 and J usage is TRBJ2-3, with D maybe TRBD2 (6 bases). V lost 2 bases, J lost 2 bases, and 8 bases lay in between. CDR3 length equals 14 residues. Germline CDR1 is MDHEN and CDR2 is SYDVKM. The CDR3, as DNA: TGTGCCAGCAGTTTACCGGGGGACACAGATACGCAGTATTTT. This encodes CASSLPGDTDTQYF.

CDR3 DNA sequence: TGTGCCAGCTCACCACCGAGTTCAGGTACCTACGAGCAGTACTTC. It codes for CASSPPSSGTYEQYF. The chain is built from TRBV18 and TRBJ2-7; D gene ambiguous. This CDR3 comprises 15 residues. The V gene's germline CDR1 is KGHSH and CDR2 LQKENI. V lost 0 bases to trimming and J lost 2 bases, with 11 bases between them.